The TCR beta chain described here comes from a study of cytomegalovirus exposure and HLA in healthy donors. Deletions cut 4 bases from V and 1 base from J, with 10 bases between. Per the germline V gene, CDR1 is LGHNA and CDR2 is YNFKEQ. The CDR3 spans 14 residues. The study ran its PCR with 60 Vbeta and 13 Jbeta primers. The repertoire was sequenced with immunoSEQ multiplex PCR; TCRdb's copy has only in-frame clones and lacks some. The sample has about 140,000 clones, about four fifths seen once. Sequenced material: PBMCs. The TCR comes from a female donor in good health and CMV-seronegative. The rearrangement links TRBV4-2 to TRBJ2-5; no clear D gene. The CDR3 nucleotides read TGTGCCAGCAGCCCACGACTGGCCCAAGAGACCCAGTACTTC. Protein sequence: CASSPRLAQETQYF.